The entry below describes one T cell receptor beta chain. Its antigen remains unidentified. This sample was taken from a study of cytomegalovirus exposure and HLA in healthy donors. Study results and caveats: Subsequent analysis showed first-cohort TCR clusters tending to co-occur in 95 to 150 validation repertoires. Accounts indicate the classifier identified cytomegalovirus status with strong specificity and sensitivity. There were a few CMV-associated chains whose specificity for CMV antigens was confirmed in vitro. Altogether, 150 to 200 TCR beta chains were recorded as cytomegalovirus-associated.

This CDR3 has 15 residues. The J segment lost 3 bases and the V segment lost 1 base, leaving 3 bases of the junction unmatched. From germline, CDR1 is SGDLS and CDR2 YYNGEE. The repertoire was sequenced with immunoSEQ multiplex PCR; TCRdb's copy has only in-frame clones and lacks some. The sample has 200,000 to 300,000 clones; less than 90% are singletons. The clonotype comes from a man younger than 35 in good health and CMV-seropositive. The material sequenced was PBMCs. The genes are TRBV9 and TRBJ2-3; 9 bases map to TRBD2. CDR3 DNA sequence: TGTGCCAGCAGCGTACTAGCGGGAAGTACAGATACGCAGTATTTT. Its protein product is CASSVLAGSTDTQYF.